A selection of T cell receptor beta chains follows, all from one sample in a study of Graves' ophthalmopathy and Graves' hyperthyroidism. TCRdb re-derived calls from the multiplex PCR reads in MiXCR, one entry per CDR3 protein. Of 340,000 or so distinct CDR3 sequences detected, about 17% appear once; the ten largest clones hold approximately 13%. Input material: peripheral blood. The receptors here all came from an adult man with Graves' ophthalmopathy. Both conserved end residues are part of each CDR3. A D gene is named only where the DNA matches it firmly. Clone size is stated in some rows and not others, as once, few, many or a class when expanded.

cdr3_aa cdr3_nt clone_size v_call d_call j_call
CASFTSGTNTGELFF TGTGCCAGCTTTACTAGCGGAACGAACACCGGGGAGCTGTTTTTT many TRBV6-5 TRBD2 TRBJ2-2
CASSLNRDEQYF TGTGCCAGCAGCCTGAACAGGGACGAGCAGTACTTC many TRBV6-1 - TRBJ2-7
CASSLRGGLAGADTQYF TGTGCCAGCAGTTTAAGGGGAGGACTAGCGGGAGCAGATACGCAGTATTTT many TRBV12-3/TRBV12-4 TRBD2 TRBJ2-3
CAWSVGGGGSNQPQHF TGTGCCTGGAGTGTCGGTGGGGGGGGCAGCAATCAGCCCCAGCATTTT many TRBV30 - TRBJ1-5
CVSSSGTSGRYEQYF TGTGTCAGCAGTTCCGGGACTAGCGGGCGGTACGAGCAGTACTTC few TRBV12-3/TRBV12-4 TRBD2 TRBJ2-7
CASSLLSRDGQETQYF TGTGCCAGCAGCTTGCTTTCGAGGGACGGTCAAGAGACCCAGTACTTC - TRBV5-6 - TRBJ2-5
CASSVASTTSPLHF TGTGCCAGCAGCGTAGCATCGACAACTTCACCCCTCCACTTT many TRBV9 - TRBJ1-6
CASEAMGLDTEASF TGTGCCAGCGAGGCCATGGGACTGGACACTGAAGCTTCCTTT once TRBV7-2 - TRBJ1-1
CASSELGPPYEQCF TGTGCCAGCAGTGAATTGGGGCCTCCCTACGAGCAGTGCTTC - TRBV6-1 - TRBJ2-7
CASSLFGRSYEQYF TGTGCCAGCAGTTTATTTGGCCGCTCCTACGAGCAGTACTTC many TRBV27 - TRBJ2-7
CASSTTGTSGGGTQYF TGTGCCAGTAGTACGACCGGGACTAGCGGCGGGGGGACCCAGTACTTC - TRBV19 TRBD2 TRBJ2-5
CASSEGSGGNKNIQYF TGTGCCAGCAGTGAGGGGAGCGGGGGGAACAAAAACATTCAGTACTTC many TRBV6-1 TRBD2 TRBJ2-4
CASSQETSGTVTGELFF TGTGCCAGCAGCCAAGAGACTAGCGGGACCGTCACCGGGGAGCTGTTTTTT - TRBV4-2 TRBD2 TRBJ2-2
CSGTVLGPDGYTF TGCAGTGGAACGGTCTTAGGACCCGATGGCTACACCTTC many TRBV20-1 - TRBJ1-2
CAVGTGEGVRYGYTF TGTGCCGTCGGGACAGGCGAGGGGGTCAGGTATGGCTACACCTTC - TRBV10-3 TRBD1 TRBJ1-2
CASSQDAGGGNQPQHF TGCGCCAGCAGCCAAGACGCAGGGGGCGGCAATCAGCCCCAGCATTTT many TRBV4-1 TRBD1 TRBJ1-5
CASSQVFLSGGAADTGELFF TGCGCCAGCAGCCAAGTTTTCCTTAGCGGGGGGGCCGCGGACACCGGGGAGCTGTTTTTT few TRBV4-1 TRBD2 TRBJ2-2
CASSRNPPAGSYDSPLHF TGTGCCAGCAGTCGTAACCCCCCGGCAGGCTCCTATGATTCACCCCTCCACTTT - TRBV11-2 - TRBJ1-6
CASSMTAPGDGYTF TGCGCCAGCAGTATGACAGCCCCCGGGGATGGCTACACCTTC many TRBV5-1 - TRBJ1-2
CASTLRGSGNTIYF TGTGCCAGCACCCTCCGGGGCTCTGGAAACACCATATATTTT many TRBV12-3/TRBV12-4 - TRBJ1-3
CSASKAGETLETQYF TGCAGTGCGTCAAAGGCGGGGGAGACTCTAGAGACCCAGTACTTC once TRBV20-1 TRBD2 TRBJ2-5
CSAATLAGGPGTGELFF TGCAGTGCTGCAACCTTAGCGGGAGGGCCGGGCACCGGGGAGCTGTTTTTT many TRBV20-1 TRBD2 TRBJ2-2
CASSVGTGSADGYTF TGTGCCAGCAGCGTAGGTACAGGGAGCGCGGATGGCTACACCTTC - TRBV9 - TRBJ1-2
CSVPRKTQYF TGCAGTGTCCCACGCAAGACCCAGTACTTC many TRBV20-1 - TRBJ2-5
CASSLYPAQETQYF TGTGCCAGCAGCTTATACCCAGCACAAGAGACCCAGTACTTC many TRBV7-2 - TRBJ2-5
CANNLGNEQYF TGTGCCAATAACCTAGGCAACGAGCAGTACTTC many TRBV2 - TRBJ2-7
CASSYLPTDEAFF TGTGCCAGCAGTTACCTCCCGACAGATGAAGCTTTCTTT many TRBV6-5 - TRBJ1-1
CASSLEGGIGQPQHF TGTGCCAGCAGTTTAGAAGGGGGCATCGGTCAGCCCCAGCATTTT - TRBV12-3/TRBV12-4 TRBD1 TRBJ1-5
CASSFLLSSYEQYF TGTGCCAGCAGTTTTCTTCTCTCATCCTACGAGCAGTACTTC many TRBV12-3/TRBV12-4 - TRBJ2-7
CASSWVGSYEQYF TGTGCCAGCAGTTGGGTAGGTTCCTACGAGCAGTACTTC few TRBV6-2/TRBV6-3 - TRBJ2-7
CASSLLFSRTGVNTEAFF TGTGCCAGCAGTTTGTTGTTCTCCCGGACAGGGGTGAACACTGAAGCTTTCTTT many TRBV12-3/TRBV12-4 TRBD1 TRBJ1-1
CASSSSPGVGNTIYF TGTGCCAGCAGTTCAAGTCCAGGGGTTGGAAACACCATATATTTT many TRBV6-5 - TRBJ1-3
CASSLGTARSGNTIYF TGTGCCAGCAGCTTGGGGACGGCGCGTTCTGGAAACACCATATATTTT many TRBV11-1 - TRBJ1-3
CASTRGDSYEQYF TGTGCCAGCACCAGAGGGGACTCCTACGAGCAGTACTTC - TRBV6-1 - TRBJ2-7
CASRGQGLQPQHF TGTGCCAGCAGGGGACAGGGCCTCCAGCCCCAGCATTTT - TRBV12-3/TRBV12-4 TRBD1 TRBJ1-5
CASSYSTGFRSPLHF TGTGCCAGCAGTTACTCGACCGGGTTTCGGTCACCCCTCCACTTT - TRBV6-5 - TRBJ1-6
CASSLNLHRHYGYTF TGTGCCAGCAGCTTAAATCTACACAGGCACTATGGCTACACCTTC many TRBV13 - TRBJ1-2
CASSLERGDLYERYF TGCGCCAGCAGTCTTGAGCGGGGGGACCTCTACGAGCGGTACTTC few TRBV5-1 TRBD2 TRBJ2-7
CASSPPRTGRTGELFF TGTGCCAGCTCACCACCTCGGACAGGGAGAACCGGGGAGCTGTTTTTT few TRBV18 TRBD1 TRBJ2-2
CASSQPAIHEQYF TGTGCCAGCAGCCAGCCGGCAATCCACGAGCAGTACTTC many TRBV7-8 - TRBJ2-7
CASSSDNTHSNQPQHF TGTGCCAGCAGCTCTGACAACACACATAGCAATCAGCCCCAGCATTTT many TRBV6-1 - TRBJ1-5
CASSRSGTGANVLTF TGTGCCAGCAGCCGCTCGGGCACTGGGGCCAACGTCCTGACTTTC many TRBV7-9 - TRBJ2-6